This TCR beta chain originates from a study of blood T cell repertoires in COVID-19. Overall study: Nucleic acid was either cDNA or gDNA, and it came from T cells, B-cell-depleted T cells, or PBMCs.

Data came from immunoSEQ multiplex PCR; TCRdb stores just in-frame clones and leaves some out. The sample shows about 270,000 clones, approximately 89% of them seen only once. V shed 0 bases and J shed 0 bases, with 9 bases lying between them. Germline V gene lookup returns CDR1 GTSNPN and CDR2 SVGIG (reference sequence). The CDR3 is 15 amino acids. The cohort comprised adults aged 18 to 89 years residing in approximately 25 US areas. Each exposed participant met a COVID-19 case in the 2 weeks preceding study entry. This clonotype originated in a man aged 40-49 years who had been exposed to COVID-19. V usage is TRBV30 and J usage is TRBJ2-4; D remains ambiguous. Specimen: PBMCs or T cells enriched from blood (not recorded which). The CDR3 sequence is CAWSVRSVAKNIQYF. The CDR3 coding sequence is TGTGCCTGGAGTGTACGATCGGTAGCCAAAAACATTCAGTACTTC.